This T cell receptor (beta chain) was recorded in a study of T cell clonotyping in hematopoietic cell transplantation (dated by TCRdb to the early 2020s). Regarding the complete study: Pretransplant samples from recipients were collected after cytoreduction. In the study, 135 blood samples were gathered from 40 or so consecutive transplant recipients and their related donors. Recruitment of patients was conducted between 2015 and January 2017, and follow-up was continued until September 2020 or death. The paper as a whole reports these results and caveats: The sample size was limited, and CD4 and CD8 repertoire contributions could not be separated because cells were not sorted. After transplant, TCR diversity in recipients dropped, and pathologically expanded clonotypes climbed progressively between day 30 and day 180. Broader posttransplant TCR repertoire diversity was predicted by donor and pretransplant recipient Inverse Simpson Index values. Overlap with donor repertoires was found for only a small fraction of recipient repertoires, with over 97% found to appear de novo at the given depth.

The time point label on this specimen signifies: recipient sample about 28 days before transplant, after cytoreduction. Blood from recipients was drawn roughly 28 days before transplant, then again at days 30, 100 and 180 after transplant. Using Nuclei Lysis Solution, genomic DNA was extracted from unfractionated peripheral blood mononuclear cells that were either fresh or cryopreserved. Details on this clone: It has no known antigen specificity. There are no base qualities to consult, and no much larger clone falls within one base.

The immunoSEQ assay, a bias-controlled multiplex PCR using V- and J-specific primers, was used to amplify TCR beta CDR3 regions from genomic DNA. In a second PCR step, the CDR3 amplicons were tagged with a proprietary barcode plus Illumina adapter sequences. CDR3 libraries were sequenced on an Illumina MiSeq instrument. The authors' analysis ran thus. Export and quality control were performed with immunoSEQ Analyzer 3.0, and downstream analyses were performed with R Bioconductor and Immunarch. Repertoire metrics were calculated using only productive rearrangements within the normalized downsampled data set. Pathologically expanded clonotypes were defined as those larger than 5 templates in the normalized cohort. The Inverse Simpson Index served as the measure of repertoire diversity. To capture all clonotypes, the CMV-specificity analyses were run on the non-normalized data set. TCRdb retrieved this table from immuneACCESS and kept in-frame rearrangements only. Not all clones are present; in checked studies, unresolved V genes account for under half, and no reason is known for the remainder. V, J and clone size reflect that table, while D and trimming were determined from the DNA. The sample includes tens of thousands of clones, with about four fifths observed a single time. Of the sample, approximately 5.3% is held by the ten largest clones.

This clonotype was obtained from a man between 60 and 70 years old with myelodysplastic syndrome. Some clones in this sample may be carry-over from other donors' samples. The source was peripheral blood mononuclear cells, collected before stem cell transplant.

The CDR3 is CASSLAGGVDTQYF. The DNA sequence is given as TGCGCCAGCAGCTTGGCAGGGGGCGTAGATACGCAGTATTTT. This chain joins TRBV5-1 to TRBJ2-3; 8 of the junction bases match TRBD1. Trimmed from V: 0 bases; trimmed from J: 5 bases; junction bases lacking a gene match: 2. Reading the germline V gene gives CDR1 SGHRS and CDR2 YFSETQ. Taken from cysteine to phenylalanine, the CDR3 has 14 residues. The only DNA kept is the CDR3, 42 bases in frame from the first base.